Listed here are 9 T cell receptor beta chains from one sample, sequenced in a study of blood T cell repertoires in COVID-19 (dated by TCRdb to 2020 to 2021). Preparation of the library involved the immunoSEQ multiplex PCR assay. The table was pulled from immuneACCESS by TCRdb, which kept in-frame rearrangements only. Such tables lose some clones; where checked, under half of the loss comes from unresolved V genes, and the rest has no known cause. Present in this sample are 190,000 or so clones, 90% of which were seen just once. The ten most abundant clones make up roughly 0.56% of the sample. Sequencing was carried out using peripheral blood. Every receptor here comes from a man between 45 and 60 years old with acute or convalescent COVID-19.

V gene TRBV19 combines with J gene TRBJ2-1; tentative D call: TRBD2 (6 bases). CDR1 and CDR2 from the germline V gene are LNHDA and SQIVND (reference sequence). CDR3 length: 14 amino acids. V shed 3 bases and J shed 8 bases, with 14 bases lying between them. DNA of the CDR3: TGTGCCAGTAGTATTCAAGAAGCGGGCTATGAGCAGTTCTTC. Its protein is CASSIQEAGYEQFF.

J is TRBJ1-5 and V is TRBV28; D possibly corresponds to TRBD1 (6 bases). V lost 6 bases and J lost 0, with 12 bases in between. Germline CDR1 reads MDHEN; CDR2 reads SYDVKM. This CDR3 region has 15 residues. CDR3 amino acids: CASRPTGSSNQPQHF. The CDR3 DNA follows: TGTGCCAGCAGACCAACAGGGAGTAGCAATCAGCCCCAGCATTTT.

The chain recombines TRBV28 with TRBJ2-3; 9 nucleotides agree with TRBD1. In germline, CDR1 is MDHEN, CDR2 SYDVKM. There are 15 residues in the CDR3. Trimming took 5 bases from V and 7 from J; bases not matched to a gene: 10. CDR3 amino acids: CASSTGDRVANTQYF. The CDR3 bases are TGTGCCAGCAGTACAGGGGACAGGGTAGCAAATACGCAGTATTTT. The entire variable domain, with the rest obtained from reference TRBV28 and TRBJ2-3, is as follows: DVKVTQSSRYLVKRTGEKVFLECVQDMDHENMFWYRQDPGLGLRLIYFSYDVKMKEKGDIPEGYSVSREKKERFSLILESASTNQTSMYLCASSTGDRVANTQYFGPGTRLTVL.

The V gene is TRBV19, the J gene TRBJ1-6; the D gene is possibly TRBD1 (6 bases). Germline CDR1 and CDR2: LNHDA and SQIVND (reference sequence). CDR3 length: 12 amino acids. V was trimmed by 5 bases and J by 7 bases, leaving 6 bases between them. The CDR3 nucleotides read TGTGCCAGTAGTGACAGGAATTCACCCCTCCACTTT. It specifies CASSDRNSPLHF.

The chain combines TRBV7-9 with TRBJ2-3; D gene ambiguous. The CDR3 consists of 14 residues. Germline CDR1 SEHNR, CDR2 FQNEAQ (reference sequence). V lost 3 bases to trimming and J lost 4 bases, with 11 bases between them. The CDR3 sequence: CASSLIGSADTQYF. The CDR3 region has the DNA TGTGCCAGCAGCTTGATCGGTTCGGCAGATACGCAGTATTTT.

The chain joins TRBV4-2 to TRBJ2-2; TRBD2 aligns across 13 bases. CDR1 and CDR2 (germline): LGHNA, YNFKEQ. V lost 4 bases, J lost 3 bases, and 8 bases stayed unmatched. The length of the CDR3 is 18 residues. In DNA form, the CDR3 reads TGTGCCAGCAGCCTCGCTACTGGACTAGCGGGAGACACCGGGGAGCTGTTTTTT. Translating gives CASSLATGLAGDTGELFF.

V and J are TRBV9 and TRBJ2-5, with TRBD2 as a possible D gene (8 bases). The V gene's germline CDR1 is SGDLS and CDR2 YYNGEE. The CDR3 sequence is 15 residues long. The ends were cut back, 5 bases at V and 2 bases at J, with 16 bases in the middle. The CDR3 DNA sequence: TGTGCCAGCAGTGTCGCGGGGGGACAGCAAGAGACCCAGTACTTC. Amino acids: CASSVAGGQQETQYF.

The chain couples TRBV2 to TRBJ2-3; 10 bases map to TRBD2. Trimming at V came to 7 bases and at J to 4 bases, leaving 8 bases not matched to a gene. This CDR3 has 15 residues. The germline V gene has CDR1 SNHLY and CDR2 FYNNEI. The CDR3: CASIGAGGMSDTQYF. CDR3 in DNA: TGTGCCAGCATCGGAGCGGGGGGGATGTCAGATACGCAGTATTTT.

This chain links TRBV4-3 with TRBJ2-6; D call uncertain. The CDR3 sequence is 15 residues long. The V end was cut by 1 base, the J end by 0 bases, with 4 bases between. Germline CDR1 LGHNA, CDR2 YSLEER. CDR3 nucleotide sequence: TGCGCCAGCAGCCAAGGCAGCTCTGGGGCCAACGTCCTGACTTTC. Residues: CASSQGSSGANVLTF.